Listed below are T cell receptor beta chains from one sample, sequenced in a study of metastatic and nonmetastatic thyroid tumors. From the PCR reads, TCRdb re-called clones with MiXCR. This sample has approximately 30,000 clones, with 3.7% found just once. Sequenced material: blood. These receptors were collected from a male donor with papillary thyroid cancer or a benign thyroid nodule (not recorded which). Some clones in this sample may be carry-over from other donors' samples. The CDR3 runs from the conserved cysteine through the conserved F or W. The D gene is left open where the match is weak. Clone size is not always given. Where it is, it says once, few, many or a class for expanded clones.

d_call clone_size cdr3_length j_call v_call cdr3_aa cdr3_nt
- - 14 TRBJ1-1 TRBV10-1 CASSAGLVGTEAFF TGCGCCAGCAGTGCAGGGTTGGTGGGCACTGAAGCTTTCTTT
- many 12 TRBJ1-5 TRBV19 CASSILHQPQHF TGTGCCAGTAGTATTCTTCATCAGCCCCAGCATTTT
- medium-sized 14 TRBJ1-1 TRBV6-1 CASSFLQGNTEAFF TGTGCCAGCAGTTTCCTACAGGGGAACACTGAAGCTTTCTTT
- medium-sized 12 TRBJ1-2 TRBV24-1 CATSDRGGGYTF TGTGCCACCAGTGACCGAGGGGGGGGCTACACCTTC
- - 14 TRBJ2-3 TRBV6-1 CASSKDYQWDTQYF TGTGCCAGCAGCAAGGACTACCAGTGGGATACGCAGTATTTT
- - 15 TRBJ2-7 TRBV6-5 CASSYSRGRLGEQYF TGTGCCAGCAGTTACTCGAGGGGGAGGTTGGGCGAGCAGTACTTC
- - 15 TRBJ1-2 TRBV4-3 CASSQEHGGSYGYTF TGCGCCAGCAGCCAAGAACACGGCGGCTCCTATGGCTACACCTTC
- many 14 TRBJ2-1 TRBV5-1 CASSSNFADNEQFF TGCGCCAGCAGCAGCAACTTTGCCGACAATGAGCAGTTCTTC
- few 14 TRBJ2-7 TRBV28 CASSFAYRTYEQYF TGTGCCAGCAGTTTTGCCTACAGGACCTACGAGCAGTACTTC
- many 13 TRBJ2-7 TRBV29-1 CSVGLDGLNEQYF TGCAGCGTTGGACTCGACGGTTTGAACGAGCAGTACTTC
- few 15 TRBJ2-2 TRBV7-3 CASSGGTLASGELFF TGTGCCAGCAGCGGGGGTACACTAGCCTCCGGGGAGCTGTTTTTT
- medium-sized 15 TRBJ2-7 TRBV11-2 CASSPIRGSSVEQYF TGTGCCAGCAGCCCCATTCGGGGCTCGAGTGTAGAGCAGTACTTC
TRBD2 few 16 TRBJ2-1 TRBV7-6 CASSPLAGSSYNEQFF TGTGCCAGCAGCCCTTTAGCGGGGAGCTCCTACAATGAGCAGTTCTTC
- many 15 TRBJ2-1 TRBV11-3 CASSPGGRQHNEQFF TGTGCCAGCAGCCCGGGGGGCAGGCAGCACAATGAGCAGTTCTTC
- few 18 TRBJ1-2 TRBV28 CASSLRVCWGGGGYGYTF TGTGCCAGCAGCCTCAGGGTTTGTTGGGGGGGGGGAGGCTATGGCTACACCTTC
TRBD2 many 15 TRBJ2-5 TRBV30 CAWGFGGGPPETQYF TGTGCCTGGGGTTTCGGCGGGGGGCCTCCGGAGACCCAGTACTTC
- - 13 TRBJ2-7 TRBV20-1 CSARGVVDYEQYF TGCAGTGCTCGGGGAGTTGTTGACTACGAGCAGTACTTC
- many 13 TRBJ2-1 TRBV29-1 CSYGGPQYNEQFF TGCAGCTACGGAGGGCCCCAATACAATGAGCAGTTCTTC
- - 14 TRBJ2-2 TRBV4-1 CASSQAGFTGELFF TGCGCCAGCAGCCAAGCCGGGTTCACCGGGGAGCTGTTTTTT
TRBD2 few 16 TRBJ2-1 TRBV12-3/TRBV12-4 CASSLIGTSGYNEQFF TGTGCCAGCAGTTTAATAGGGACTAGCGGTTACAATGAGCAGTTCTTC
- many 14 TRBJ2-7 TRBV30 CAWSVSGSVVQQYF TGTGCCTGGAGTGTATCGGGATCAGTAGTCCAGCAGTACTTC
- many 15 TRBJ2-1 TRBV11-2 CASSFLGIDSNEQFF TGTGCCAGCAGCTTTCTCGGGATAGACAGCAATGAGCAGTTCTTC
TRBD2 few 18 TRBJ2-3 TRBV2 CASRGTSGSWRHTDTQYF TGTGCCAGCAGAGGGACTAGCGGGAGTTGGAGGCACACAGATACGCAGTATTTT
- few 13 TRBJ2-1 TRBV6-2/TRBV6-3 CASSYSRVHEQFF TGTGCCAGCAGTTACTCCAGGGTCCATGAGCAGTTCTTC
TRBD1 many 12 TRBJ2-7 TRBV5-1 CASGQASYEQYF TGCGCCAGCGGACAGGCCTCCTACGAGCAGTACTTC
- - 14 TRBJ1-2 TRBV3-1 CASSQGRQIYGYTF TGTGCCAGCAGCCAAGGAAGACAGATTTATGGCTACACCTTC
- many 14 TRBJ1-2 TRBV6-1 CASSERGSGYGYTF TGTGCCAGCAGTGAACGGGGGAGCGGCTATGGCTACACCTTC